The 24 T cell receptor beta chains in this list originate from one sample, sequenced in a study of cytomegalovirus exposure and HLA in healthy donors. Primers for the PCR totalled 60 Vbeta and 13 Jbeta. The method was immunoSEQ multiplex PCR; TCRdb's version includes in-frame clones alone and lacks a portion of them. The data contain about 200,000 clones, around 79% of them singletons. The specimen sequenced was PBMCs. These TCRs come from a male donor in good health and CMV-seropositive.

The chain couples TRBV30 to TRBJ2-5, with TRBD2 identical over 9 bases. The end of the DNA is better explained by TRBJ2-7, so the J call may be wrong. CDR1 GTSNPN and CDR2 SVGIG come from the germline V gene (reference sequence). The CDR3 has 15 amino acids. The CDR3 nucleotides are TGTGCCTGGAGTGTACGGCTAGCGGGAAACTACGAGCAGTACTTC. It encodes CAWSVRLAGNYEQYF.

V and J are TRBV7-9 and TRBJ1-5, with 11 bases that match TRBD1. The CDR3 totals 14 residues. In germline, CDR1 is SEHNR, CDR2 FQNEAQ (reference sequence). The junction had 2 bases not matched to a gene; V was cut back by 5 bases and J by 5 bases. This CDR3 is CASSRDRGDQPQHF. In DNA, the CDR3 is TGTGCCAGCAGCCGGGACAGGGGGGATCAGCCCCAGCATTTT.

The chain employs TRBV7-3 and TRBJ2-7; 10 positions match TRBD1. There are 16 residues in the CDR3. V dropped 2 bases and J dropped 2; count of bases not matched to a gene: 6. In germline, CDR1 is SGHTA, CDR2 FQGTGA. The chain's CDR3 is CASSLGQGVGTYEQYF. In DNA form, the CDR3 reads TGTGCCAGCAGCTTAGGACAGGGGGTTGGCACCTACGAGCAGTACTTC.

The CDR3, as DNA: TGTGCCAGCAGCAAAACAGGGGAAGGGCAGTTCTTC. It is translated as CASSKTGEGQFF. The chain is built from TRBV11-3 and TRBJ2-1; TRBD1 agrees at 7 bases. The J segment lost 12 bases and the V segment lost 5 bases, leaving 7 bases of the junction unmatched. CDR3 length equals 12 residues. Per the germline V gene, CDR1 is SGHNT and CDR2 is YENEEA.

Points on this clone: Distinct nucleotide sequences in the sample also encode this CDR3. CDR3 residues: CASSLGGGSTDTQYF. CDR3 DNA sequence: TGTGCCAGCAGCTTAGGCGGCGGTAGCACAGATACGCAGTATTTT. V usage is TRBV5-4 and J usage is TRBJ2-3; the D is unclear. Trimming removed 2 bases at V and 0 bases at J, with 10 bases between. The germline V gene has CDR1 SGHNT and CDR2 YYREEE (reference sequence). CDR3 length: 15 amino acids.

The V gene is TRBV28, the J gene TRBJ2-5; a possible D gene is TRBD2 (6 bases). The better agreement between TRBJ2-7 and the DNA end casts doubt on the J call. This CDR3 has 13 residues. Looked up from germline, CDR1 is MDHEN and CDR2 is SYDVKM. CDR3 sequence reads: CASKAGPPYEQYF. Written as DNA, the CDR3 is TGTGCCAGCAAGGCGGGACCGCCCTACGAGCAGTACTTC.

V is TRBV6-1 and J is TRBJ2-1; 10 nucleotides align to TRBD1. Germline-derived CDR1 and CDR2 are MNHNS and SASEGT. With V trimmed by 6 bases and J by 7 bases, 6 bases remained unmatched. CDR3 length: 14 residues. Here the CDR3 reads CASRVGQGWNEQFF. The DNA of the CDR3 is TGTGCCAGCAGAGTGGGACAGGGGTGGAATGAGCAGTTCTTC.

The chain links TRBV12-2 to TRBJ2-5; the table names TRBD2, a call not compared with the DNA. TRBV12-2 is flagged as a pseudogene. CDR3 size: 16 residues. DNA for the CDR3: TGTGCAAGTCGCTCCTTAGCGAGGCAGTCGAAAGAGACCCAGCACTTC. This translates into CASRSLARQSKETQHF.

A few counts support this clone. V gene TRBV29-1 combines with J gene TRBJ2-7; TRBD2 matches 13 bases. This CDR3 spans 13 amino acids. Germline values: CDR1 SQVTM, CDR2 ANQGSEA. The trim removed 6 bases at V and 5 bases at J, leaving 4 bases unmatched. CDR3 nucleotides: TGCAGCGTACTACTAGCGGGAGGGAACGAGCAGTACTTC. Protein sequence: CSVLLAGGNEQYF.

This chain uses TRBV7-3 with TRBJ2-6; 14 nucleotides agree with TRBD2. CDR1 and CDR2 (germline): SGHTA, FQGTGA. The CDR3 loop spans 16 amino acids. The V gene end was trimmed by 5 bases and the J gene end by 3 bases; junction bases not matched to a gene: 0. CDR3 sequence (DNA): TGTGCCAGCAGCGGGACTAGCGGGAGTGGGGCCAACGTCCTGACTTTC. Encoded protein: CASSGTSGSGANVLTF.

The chain combines TRBV27 with TRBJ2-2; TRBD1 matches at 7 bases. Germline V gives CDR1 MNHEY, CDR2 SMNVEV (reference sequence). Losses at the gene ends were 6 bases for V and 0 bases for J; bases not matched to a gene: 4. This CDR3 is 15 amino acids long. The CDR3, as DNA: TGTGCCAGCAGCTTAGGGACAGCGAACACCGGGGAGCTGTTTTTT. It translates to CASSLGTANTGELFF.

The CDR3 DNA is TGTGCCAGCAGTTACTCGAGCCGGGGAGATCAGCCCCAGCATTTT. Encoded protein: CASSYSSRGDQPQHF. The chain links TRBV6-5 to TRBJ1-5, with unresolved D. Germline V gene sequence: CDR1 MNHEY, CDR2 SVGAGI. V gave up 0 bases and J gave up 5 bases, with 11 bases separating them. This CDR3 has 15 residues.

The chain has TRBV9 and TRBJ2-3, with D perhaps matching TRBD2 (5 bases). There are 15 residues in the CDR3. Germline V gives CDR1 SGDLS, CDR2 YYNGEE. The ends were cut back, 3 bases at V and 0 bases at J, with 11 bases in the middle. The CDR3 reads CASSGTSLSTDTQYF. In DNA form, the CDR3 reads TGTGCCAGCAGCGGGACTTCACTTAGCACAGATACGCAGTATTTT. Drawing the rest from reference TRBV9 and TRBJ2-3, the complete variable domain is DSGVTQTPKHLITATGQRVTLRCSPRSGDLSVYWYQQSLDQGLQFLIQYYNGEERAKGNILERFSAQQFPDLHSELNLSSLELGDSALYFCASSGTSLSTDTQYFGPGTRLTVL.

The V gene is TRBV7-6, the J gene TRBJ1-1; 8 bases are shared with TRBD1. This CDR3 comprises 13 residues. Trimming took 5 bases from V and 7 from J; bases not matched to a gene: 6. CDR1 is SGHVS and CDR2 is FNYEAQ in the germline V gene. The CDR3 DNA reads as TGTGCCAGCAGCGAGGGGACAGGTAGTGAAGCTTTCTTT. Protein product: CASSEGTGSEAFF. Supplemented by reference TRBV7-6 and TRBJ1-1, the full variable domain reads GAGVSQSPRYKVTKRGQDVALRCDPISGHVSLYWYRQALGQGPEFLTYFNYEAQQDKSGLPNDRFSAERPEGSISTLTIQRTEQRDSAMYRCASSEGTGSEAFFGQGTRLTVV.

The V call is TRBV6-5, the J call TRBJ1-5; D unclear. Germline assignment: CDR1 MNHEY and CDR2 SVGAGI. Trimming shortened V by 6 bases and J by 1 base, and 13 bases separated the two germline ends. The CDR3 covers 15 residues. The CDR3 nucleotides are TGTGCCAGCAGGCTCGAGGGTAGAAGCAATCAGCCCCAGCATTTT. Translation gives CASRLEGRSNQPQHF.

V usage is TRBV4-3 and J usage is TRBJ1-1; D might be TRBD1 (5 bases). Germline V gives CDR1 LGHNA, CDR2 YSLEER. With 0 bases removed from V and 6 bases from J, the gap between germline ends came to 17 bases. The CDR3 spans 16 residues. The CDR3: CASSQDTTGFYPEAFF. For the CDR3, the DNA is TGCGCCAGCAGCCAAGATACAACAGGATTTTACCCTGAAGCTTTCTTT.

This clone has only one observation. Other DNA sequences in the same sample also yield this CDR3. This chain connects TRBV4-3 to TRBJ2-3; 10 positions agree with TRBD2. V dropped 3 bases and J dropped 1; count of bases not matched to a gene: 1. The CDR3 runs to 15 residues. Germline V gene sequence: CDR1 LGHNA, CDR2 YSLEER. In nucleotides, the CDR3 is TGCGCCAGCAGCCAGCTAGCGGGGGGCACAGATACGCAGTATTTT. Translating it yields CASSQLAGGTDTQYF.

The genes are TRBV7-2 and TRBJ2-7; 14 bases are a match to TRBD2. The J segment lost 12 bases and the V segment lost 3 bases, leaving 7 bases of the junction unmatched. The CDR3 is 14 amino acids. Germline CDR1 is SGHTA and CDR2 is FQGNSA. CDR3 sequence reads: CASSFLTSGGAPYF. DNA for the CDR3: TGTGCCAGCAGCTTTTTGACTAGCGGGGGGGCCCCGTACTTC. Variable domain in full (rest from reference TRBV7-2 and TRBJ2-7): GAGVSQSPSNKVTEKGKDVELRCDPISGHTALYWYRQSLGQGLEFLIYFQGNSAPDKSGLPSDRFSAERTGGSVSTLTIQRTQQEDSAVYLCASSFLTSGGAPYFGPGTRLTVT.

This clone was found once. The chain uses TRBV6-6 and TRBJ2-2; TRBD2 aligns across 11 bases. Germline CDR1 reads MNHNY; CDR2 reads SVGAGI (reference sequence). This CDR3 has 16 residues. V was pared by 6 bases and J by 7 bases, with 10 bases of the junction left unmatched. CDR3 sequence reads: CASSRPGLAVVGELFF. The DNA for the CDR3 is TGTGCCAGCAGCCGACCGGGACTAGCGGTGGTCGGGGAGCTGTTTTTT.

The chain recombines TRBV28 with TRBJ2-7, with D hard to call. The V gene lost 6 bases and the J gene lost 7 bases, with 16 bases spanning the gap. Germline loops: CDR1 MDHEN, CDR2 SYDVKM. The CDR3 is made up of 13 amino acids. DNA of the CDR3: TGTGCCAGCAGCCCCCCGTCTAGGATAGAGCAGTACTTC. Protein product: CASSPPSRIEQYF. The whole variable domain, remainder taken from reference TRBV28 and TRBJ2-7, is DVKVTQSSRYLVKRTGEKVFLECVQDMDHENMFWYRQDPGLGLRLIYFSYDVKMKEKGDIPEGYSVSREKKERFSLILESASTNQTSMYLCASSPPSRIEQYFGPGTRLTVT.

In this sample, this clone turned up a few times. The V call is TRBV7-6, the J call TRBJ2-4, with D possibly TRBD2 on 6 matching bases. V gave up 3 bases and J gave up 5 bases, with 20 bases separating them. The CDR3 is made up of 17 amino acids. CDR1 is SGHVS, CDR2 FNYEAQ, per germline. The CDR3 DNA reads TGTGCCAGCAGCTTGGGACCGGGACTCAGAGACGAAAACATTCAGTACTTC. Its translation: CASSLGPGLRDENIQYF.

This chain links TRBV19 with TRBJ2-7; 8 nucleotides line up with TRBD1. Unmatched junction bases numbered 10, after V lost 5 bases and J lost 4 bases. The CDR3 sequence is 15 residues long. From germline, CDR1 is LNHDA and CDR2 SQIVND (reference sequence). CDR3 in DNA: TGTGCCAGTAGTGCCGCCGGGACAGGCTCGTACGAGCAGTACTTC. Translating it yields CASSAAGTGSYEQYF.

This clone was recorded a few times. The chain couples TRBV9 to TRBJ2-1; TRBD2 agrees at 7 bases. The V gene's germline CDR1 is SGDLS and CDR2 YYNGEE. The CDR3 is 16 residues long. V was pared by 0 bases and J by 1 base, with 4 bases of the junction left unmatched. This chain's CDR3 is CASSVAGRGSYNEQFF. DNA of the CDR3: TGTGCCAGCAGCGTAGCGGGGAGGGGTTCCTACAATGAGCAGTTCTTC. The full variable domain, with the rest looked up from reference TRBV9 and TRBJ2-1, is DSGVTQTPKHLITATGQRVTLRCSPRSGDLSVYWYQQSLDQGLQFLIQYYNGEERAKGNILERFSAQQFPDLHSELNLSSLELGDSALYFCASSVAGRGSYNEQFFGPGTRLTVL.

This sequence joins TRBV9 and TRBJ2-5; 9 bases map to TRBD2. Germline V gene data show CDR1 as SGDLS and CDR2 as YYNGEE. The CDR3 extends over 17 amino acids. V lost 4 bases, J lost 5 bases, and 15 bases stayed unmatched. The CDR3 sequence: CASSPRGGGGALETQYF. CDR3 nucleotides: TGTGCCAGCAGCCCCCGGGGGGGCGGGGGGGCGTTGGAGACCCAGTACTTC. The whole variable domain, remainder taken from reference TRBV9 and TRBJ2-5, is DSGVTQTPKHLITATGQRVTLRCSPRSGDLSVYWYQQSLDQGLQFLIQYYNGEERAKGNILERFSAQQFPDLHSELNLSSLELGDSALYFCASSPRGGGGALETQYFGPGTRLLVL.